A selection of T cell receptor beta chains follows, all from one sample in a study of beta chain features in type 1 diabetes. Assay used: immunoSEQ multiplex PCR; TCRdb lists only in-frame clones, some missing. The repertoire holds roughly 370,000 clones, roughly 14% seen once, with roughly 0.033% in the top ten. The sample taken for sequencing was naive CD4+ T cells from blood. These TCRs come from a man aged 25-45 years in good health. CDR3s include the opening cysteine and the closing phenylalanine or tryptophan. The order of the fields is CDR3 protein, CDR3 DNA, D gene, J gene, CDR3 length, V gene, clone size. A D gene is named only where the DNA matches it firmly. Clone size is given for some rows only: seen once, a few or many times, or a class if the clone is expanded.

cdr3_aa: CASSLRGDNYGYTF
cdr3_nt: TGTGCCAGCAGCTTACGTGGGGACAATTATGGCTACACCTTC
d_call: .
j_call: TRBJ1-2
cdr3_length: 14
v_call: TRBV7-9
clone_size: .

cdr3_aa: CASSFSGGDEAFF
cdr3_nt: TGTGCCAGCAGCTTTTCTGGAGGGGATGAAGCTTTCTTT
d_call: .
j_call: TRBJ1-1
cdr3_length: 13
v_call: TRBV5-4
clone_size: .

cdr3_aa: CASSPPSTDTQYF
cdr3_nt: TGTGCCAGCTCACCGCCTAGCACAGATACGCAGTATTTT
d_call: .
j_call: TRBJ2-3
cdr3_length: 13
v_call: TRBV18
clone_size: few

cdr3_aa: CASSLAAHSAGNEQFF
cdr3_nt: TGTGCTAGCAGCTTAGCGGCGCATTCCGCGGGCAATGAGCAGTTCTTC
d_call: .
j_call: TRBJ2-1
cdr3_length: 16
v_call: TRBV7-7
clone_size: few

cdr3_aa: CATSRTTTYNEQFF
cdr3_nt: TGTGCCACCAGCAGAACCACCACCTACAATGAGCAGTTCTTC
d_call: .
j_call: TRBJ2-1
cdr3_length: 14
v_call: TRBV15
clone_size: .

cdr3_aa: CASSVNRDTYYEQYF
cdr3_nt: TGTGCCAGCAGTGTTAACCGGGACACTTACTACGAGCAGTACTTC
d_call: .
j_call: TRBJ2-7
cdr3_length: 15
v_call: TRBV6-1
clone_size: .

cdr3_aa: CSAIGGRNTEAFF
cdr3_nt: TGCAGCGCCATCGGTGGTAGGAACACTGAAGCTTTCTTT
d_call: .
j_call: TRBJ1-1
cdr3_length: 13
v_call: TRBV29-1
clone_size: many

cdr3_aa: CATSRDLAGRADTQYF
cdr3_nt: TGTGCCACCAGCAGAGATTTGGCAGGGAGGGCGGATACGCAGTATTTT
d_call: TRBD2
j_call: TRBJ2-3
cdr3_length: 16
v_call: TRBV15
clone_size: .

cdr3_aa: CASSYLTSSYNEQFF
cdr3_nt: TGTGCCAGCAGCTATCTAACGAGCTCCTACAATGAGCAGTTCTTC
d_call: .
j_call: TRBJ2-1
cdr3_length: 15
v_call: TRBV13
clone_size: few

cdr3_aa: CASSQELGTGYGYTF
cdr3_nt: TGTGCCAGCAGCCAAGAATTAGGCACAGGGTATGGCTACACCTTC
d_call: .
j_call: TRBJ1-2
cdr3_length: 15
v_call: TRBV14
clone_size: .

cdr3_aa: CAIRGSPNNEQFF
cdr3_nt: TGTGCCATCAGGGGCAGCCCCAACAATGAGCAGTTCTTC
d_call: .
j_call: TRBJ2-1
cdr3_length: 13
v_call: TRBV10-3
clone_size: few

cdr3_aa: CASSASGGPTTQYF
cdr3_nt: TGTGCCAGCAGCGCTAGCGGGGGGCCCACGACCCAGTACTTC
d_call: TRBD2
j_call: TRBJ2-5
cdr3_length: 14
v_call: TRBV11-2
clone_size: few

cdr3_aa: CAIEVPGADGYTF
cdr3_nt: TGTGCCATCGAGGTTCCAGGGGCAGATGGCTACACCTTC
d_call: .
j_call: TRBJ1-2
cdr3_length: 13
v_call: TRBV10-3
clone_size: few

cdr3_aa: CAISGTGLSYEQYF
cdr3_nt: TGTGCCATCAGTGGGACAGGACTCTCCTACGAGCAGTACTTC
d_call: TRBD1
j_call: TRBJ2-7
cdr3_length: 14
v_call: TRBV10-3
clone_size: .

cdr3_aa: CATSRDGLEIGEQFF
cdr3_nt: TGTGCCACCAGCAGAGATGGGCTGGAAATTGGTGAGCAGTTCTTC
d_call: .
j_call: TRBJ2-1
cdr3_length: 15
v_call: TRBV15
clone_size: few

cdr3_aa: CATSRDRGSVGTDTQYF
cdr3_nt: TGTGCCACCAGCAGAGATCGGGGTAGCGTGGGCACAGATACGCAGTATTTT
d_call: .
j_call: TRBJ2-3
cdr3_length: 17
v_call: TRBV15
clone_size: few

cdr3_aa: CASSLPPGEDTF
cdr3_nt: TGTGCCAGCAGCCTCCCACCCGGCGAGGACACCTTC
d_call: .
j_call: TRBJ1-2
cdr3_length: 12
v_call: TRBV7-9
clone_size: .

cdr3_aa: CASSPTGGANTGELFF
cdr3_nt: TGTGCCAGCAGCCCTACAGGTGGGGCGAACACCGGGGAGCTGTTTTTT
d_call: .
j_call: TRBJ2-2
cdr3_length: 16
v_call: TRBV5-4
clone_size: .

cdr3_aa: CAWSGGPNTGELFF
cdr3_nt: TGTGCCTGGAGTGGGGGACCGAACACCGGGGAGCTGTTTTTT
d_call: .
j_call: TRBJ2-2
cdr3_length: 14
v_call: TRBV30
clone_size: few

cdr3_aa: CATSRDRDTGGNQPQHF
cdr3_nt: TGTGCCACCAGCAGAGATCGGGACACCGGGGGCAATCAGCCCCAGCATTTT
d_call: .
j_call: TRBJ1-5
cdr3_length: 17
v_call: TRBV15
clone_size: .

cdr3_aa: CSAQENTEAFF
cdr3_nt: TGCAGTGCCCAGGAAAACACTGAAGCTTTCTTT
d_call: .
j_call: TRBJ1-1
cdr3_length: 11
v_call: TRBV20-1
clone_size: .

cdr3_aa: CSARGQRNTEAFF
cdr3_nt: TGCAGCGCCCGGGGGCAGAGGAACACTGAAGCTTTCTTT
d_call: .
j_call: TRBJ1-1
cdr3_length: 13
v_call: TRBV29-1
clone_size: .

cdr3_aa: CASSQADPDVFAGELFF
cdr3_nt: TGTGCCAGCAGCCAGGCCGATCCGGATGTTTTCGCCGGGGAGCTGTTTTTT
d_call: .
j_call: TRBJ2-2
cdr3_length: 17
v_call: TRBV11-1
clone_size: .

cdr3_aa: CASSDAGQLNEKLFF
cdr3_nt: TGTGCCAGCAGTGACGCGGGACAGTTGAATGAAAAACTGTTTTTT
d_call: TRBD1
j_call: TRBJ1-4
cdr3_length: 15
v_call: TRBV25-1
clone_size: .

cdr3_aa: CASSLRQVLLWAFF
cdr3_nt: TGTGCCAGCAGCTTACGGCAGGTCCTCCTATGGGCTTTCTTT
d_call: .
j_call: TRBJ1-1
cdr3_length: 14
v_call: TRBV7-9
clone_size: .

cdr3_aa: CASSLHGGVDTQYF
cdr3_nt: TGTGCCAGCAGCCTCCACGGGGGGGTAGATACGCAGTATTTT
d_call: TRBD2
j_call: TRBJ2-3
cdr3_length: 14
v_call: TRBV7-2
clone_size: few

cdr3_aa: CASSFDRGAYEQYF
cdr3_nt: TGTGCCAGCAGCTTTGACAGGGGAGCATACGAGCAGTACTTC
d_call: TRBD1
j_call: TRBJ2-7
cdr3_length: 14
v_call: TRBV7-9
clone_size: few

cdr3_aa: CAIQGTPNYNEQFF
cdr3_nt: TGTGCCATCCAGGGGACCCCAAATTACAATGAGCAGTTCTTC
d_call: .
j_call: TRBJ2-1
cdr3_length: 14
v_call: TRBV10-3
clone_size: few

cdr3_aa: CASSQDQTFLQPQHF
cdr3_nt: TGCGCCAGCAGCCAAGATCAAACCTTTTTACAGCCCCAGCATTTT
d_call: .
j_call: TRBJ1-5
cdr3_length: 15
v_call: TRBV4-1
clone_size: .

cdr3_aa: CASSLELRNTQYF
cdr3_nt: TGCGCCAGCAGCTTGGAACTCCGAAATACGCAGTATTTT
d_call: .
j_call: TRBJ2-3
cdr3_length: 13
v_call: TRBV5-1
clone_size: few

cdr3_aa: CASSVVGVTEAFF
cdr3_nt: TGTGCCAGCAGCGTAGTCGGGGTGACTGAAGCTTTCTTT
d_call: .
j_call: TRBJ1-1
cdr3_length: 13
v_call: TRBV9
clone_size: .

cdr3_aa: CASSLQGPLNTEAFF
cdr3_nt: TGCGCCAGCAGCTTACAGGGTCCCTTGAACACTGAAGCTTTCTTT
d_call: .
j_call: TRBJ1-1
cdr3_length: 15
v_call: TRBV5-1
clone_size: few

cdr3_aa: CASSFFSGSRYTQYF
cdr3_nt: TGTGCCAGCAGCTTCTTTAGCGGGAGCCGGTATACGCAGTATTTT
d_call: TRBD2
j_call: TRBJ2-3
cdr3_length: 15
v_call: TRBV13
clone_size: .

cdr3_aa: CASSRRGTDTQYF
cdr3_nt: TGTGCCAGCAGCCGACGAGGCACAGATACGCAGTATTTT
d_call: .
j_call: TRBJ2-3
cdr3_length: 13
v_call: TRBV5-4
clone_size: .

cdr3_aa: CASGSVYNQPQHF
cdr3_nt: TGTGCTAGTGGTTCCGTTTATAATCAGCCCCAGCATTTT
d_call: .
j_call: TRBJ1-5
cdr3_length: 13
v_call: TRBV12-5
clone_size: few

cdr3_aa: CSVAADTQYF
cdr3_nt: TGCAGCGTTGCTGCAGATACGCAGTATTTT
d_call: .
j_call: TRBJ2-3
cdr3_length: 10
v_call: TRBV29-1
clone_size: .

cdr3_aa: CATSRDPLTETQYF
cdr3_nt: TGTGCCACCAGCAGAGACCCACTAACTGAGACCCAGTACTTC
d_call: .
j_call: TRBJ2-5
cdr3_length: 14
v_call: TRBV15
clone_size: .

cdr3_aa: CASGRDSSSYEQYF
cdr3_nt: TGTGCCAGCGGCAGGGACAGTAGCTCCTACGAGCAGTACTTC
d_call: TRBD1
j_call: TRBJ2-7
cdr3_length: 14
v_call: TRBV7-9
clone_size: .

cdr3_aa: CASSRGTGEAFF
cdr3_nt: TGTGCCAGCAGCCGGGGCACAGGGGAAGCTTTCTTT
d_call: .
j_call: TRBJ1-1
cdr3_length: 12
v_call: TRBV7-9
clone_size: few

cdr3_aa: CASSPSVYEQYF
cdr3_nt: TGTGCCAGCAGCCCGTCTGTCTACGAGCAGTACTTC
d_call: .
j_call: TRBJ2-7
cdr3_length: 12
v_call: TRBV14
clone_size: few

cdr3_aa: CASSSGTRRDNEQFF
cdr3_nt: TGTGCCAGCAGCTCAGGGACTAGGAGGGACAATGAGCAGTTCTTC
d_call: TRBD2
j_call: TRBJ2-1
cdr3_length: 15
v_call: TRBV5-4
clone_size: .

cdr3_aa: CASSPYTGELFF
cdr3_nt: TGTGCCAGCAGCCCCTACACCGGGGAGCTGTTTTTT
d_call: .
j_call: TRBJ2-2
cdr3_length: 12
v_call: TRBV13
clone_size: few

cdr3_aa: CASSPTGTPSLETQYF
cdr3_nt: TGTGCCAGCAGCCCTACCGGGACTCCCAGCTTGGAGACCCAGTACTTC
d_call: .
j_call: TRBJ2-5
cdr3_length: 16
v_call: TRBV9
clone_size: .

cdr3_aa: CASSYSPDTQYF
cdr3_nt: TGTGCCAGCAGTTACTCTCCAGATACGCAGTATTTT
d_call: .
j_call: TRBJ2-3
cdr3_length: 12
v_call: TRBV6-5
clone_size: few

cdr3_aa: CASSVSLAGPGSSYNEQFF
cdr3_nt: TGCGCCAGCAGTGTGTCATTAGCGGGACCTGGAAGCTCCTACAATGAGCAGTTCTTC
d_call: TRBD2
j_call: TRBJ2-1
cdr3_length: 19
v_call: TRBV10-2
clone_size: few

cdr3_aa: CATSRGSQVHQETQYF
cdr3_nt: TGTGCCACCAGCAGAGGGTCCCAAGTACACCAAGAGACCCAGTACTTC
d_call: .
j_call: TRBJ2-5
cdr3_length: 16
v_call: TRBV15
clone_size: few

cdr3_aa: CASPSQGPEKLFF
cdr3_nt: TGTGCCTCCCCGTCACAGGGGCCGGAAAAACTGTTTTTT
d_call: TRBD1
j_call: TRBJ1-4
cdr3_length: 13
v_call: TRBV30
clone_size: .

cdr3_aa: CAWGLRETQYF
cdr3_nt: TGTGCCTGGGGGCTACGCGAGACCCAGTACTTC
d_call: .
j_call: TRBJ2-5
cdr3_length: 11
v_call: TRBV30
clone_size: .

cdr3_aa: CASRSRVHLNEQFF
cdr3_nt: TGTGCCAGCAGGTCCAGGGTCCACCTCAATGAGCAGTTCTTC
d_call: .
j_call: TRBJ2-1
cdr3_length: 14
v_call: TRBV2
clone_size: .

cdr3_aa: CELVLDYNEQFF
cdr3_nt: TGCGAACTAGTTTTGGATTACAATGAGCAGTTCTTC
d_call: .
j_call: TRBJ2-1
cdr3_length: 12
v_call: TRBV29-1
clone_size: few